This T cell receptor (beta chain) was recorded in a study of blood T cell repertoires in COVID-19 (dated by TCRdb to about 2020). In the study overall: Collaborator samples came from the United States, Italy and Spain and covered acute and convalescent phases of COVID-19. A de-identified subject ID, COVID-19 status, age in years and sex were almost always included in the sample metadata. The material from the prospective study consisted of cDNA or gDNA derived from T cells, B-cell-depleted T cells, or PBMCs. Deeply sampled blood TCRbeta repertoires from subjects exposed to, actively infected with, or recovered from COVID-19 were included in the dataset. HLA class I and class II types, where available, came from metadata supplied by the sample provider rather than from assay-based typing. The repertoires were released in a freely available public database intended as a resource for research on the immune response to SARS-CoV-2. Samples were obtained from the ongoing ImmuneRACE study (first 160 participants) and from 1,254 subjects provided by 6 global collaborators.

What the study reported, not specific to this receptor: The amount of clinical and demographic metadata varied by source and participant and was provided uncurated.

Collaborating institutions collected whole blood in K2EDTA tubes following their own protocols. For TCRbeta analysis, collaborators shipped samples in one of three forms: frozen whole blood, isolated PBMCs, or DNA extracted from either of those sample types. TCRbeta CDR3 regions were amplified from genomic DNA using the immunoSEQ Assay, a bias-controlled multiplex PCR. On the authors' methods: Within the assay, amplification of reference gene primers was used to estimate how many nucleated cells each sample contained. Sequence reads were collapsed and filtered to measure the absolute abundance of every unique TCRbeta CDR3 rearrangement. For each sample, productive Simpson clonality was calculated as the square root of Simpson's diversity index over productive rearrangements. TCRdb's version of the immuneACCESS table is confined to in-frame rearrangements and falls short of the full clone set. An unresolved V gene accounts for under half of the shortfall where checked; the remainder is of unknown origin. The V and J calls and clone size are taken from that table; D and trimming were inferred from the DNA. The sample table holds 130,000 to 150,000 clones, of which roughly four fifths were seen once. Over 10% of the sample is taken by the ten largest.

A remark on this clone: It has no known antigen specificity. Base qualities are not at hand, and no much larger clone is one base apart.

From the cysteine through the phenylalanine, the CDR3 covers 15 amino acids. The retained sequence is limited to the CDR3, 45 bases, with the frame set at the first base. From V the trimming removes 5 bases and from J it removes 7 bases, while the gene matches leave 7 bases of the junction unaccounted for. Based on the germline V gene, the CDR1 and CDR2 sequences are MNHEY and SVGEGT. This receptor was taken from a man aged 80 or over with acute or convalescent COVID-19. Recombination connected TRBV6-2 or TRBV6-3 to TRBJ2-6; TRBD1 agrees with 8 junctional bases. The sequenced sample consisted of peripheral blood. The nucleotide sequence is given as TGTGCCAGCAGTCCAACGGGGACAGGAGCCAACGTCCTGACTTTC. Its protein is CASSPTGTGANVLTF.